The rows below give T cell receptor beta chains drawn from one sample of a study of T cell responses to AZD1222 COVID-19 vaccine. Only in-frame clones appear in the TCRdb table, and some are missing; sequencing was by immunoSEQ multiplex PCR. Here the sample spans over 85,000 clones, about 90% being singletons. Specimen: peripheral blood, collected on day 0 of AZD1222 vaccination. These receptors were collected from an adult in good health. Each CDR3 is given with its conserved first and last residue.

v_call	j_call	cdr3_aa
TRBV11-2	TRBJ2-7	CASSLGTQPLYEQYF
TRBV5-1	TRBJ2-7	CASSLERASEQYF
TRBV2	TRBJ2-7	CAVAGWYEQYF
TRBV19	TRBJ2-1	CASSILASGYNEQFF
TRBV18	TRBJ2-7	CASSRRTMEEQYF
TRBV24-1	TRBJ2-1	CATRGATGAYNEQFF
TRBV19	TRBJ1-5	CASSGGVVAPQHF
TRBV5-6	TRBJ2-2	CASSTPLRLAKRNTGELFF
TRBV21-1	TRBJ2-3	CASSKWAVGADTQYF
TRBV14	TRBJ2-7	CASRFGTPPYEQYF
TRBV6-2/TRBV6-3	TRBJ2-7	CASSPTSLGSYEQYF
TRBV6-5	TRBJ2-7	CASSYRDRSYEQYF
TRBV7-9	TRBJ1-3	CASSSRVSGSGNTIYF
TRBV6-5	TRBJ1-6	CASGPSGVGSPLHF
TRBV2	TRBJ2-2	CASMIGQGKGTGELFF
TRBV6-5	TRBJ2-1	CASSYSGAGGYNEQFF
TRBV7-9	TRBJ1-1	CASSPGAGTGTEAFF
TRBV6-5	TRBJ1-2	CASSYSSRNGYTF
TRBV7-2	TRBJ1-2	CASSFSFRGNNYGYTF
TRBV3-1/TRBV3-2	TRBJ1-5	CASSQVPNQPQHF
TRBV7-6	TRBJ1-1	CASSLTGVYTEAFF
TRBV5-4	TRBJ2-7	CASRTGGKTEQYF
TRBV5-4	TRBJ1-3	CASSHPGQSSGNTIYF
TRBV30	TRBJ2-1	CAWSQDYNEQFF
TRBV15	TRBJ1-1	CATSGRGVVNTEAFF
TRBV20-1	TRBJ2-1	CSARSDNEQFF
TRBV28	TRBJ1-2	CASTLLGGGGYTF
TRBV27	TRBJ1-2	CASSATGTEYGYTF
TRBV30	TRBJ2-2	CAWSTPGTKNTGELFF
TRBV5-4	TRBJ2-7	CASSSGLAESYEQYF
TRBV5-1	TRBJ1-6	CASSLAVVGSPLHF
TRBV19	TRBJ1-2	CASSTKLRGYTF
TRBV18	TRBJ1-2	CASSPGENYGYTF
TRBV24-1	TRBJ1-5	CATSDLQGRAAQHF
TRBV6-5	TRBJ2-7	CASRAAGVEQYF
TRBV14	TRBJ2-7	CASSPEIAKEQYF
TRBV11-2	TRBJ1-5	CASSRQVNQPQHF
TRBV18	TRBJ1-2	CASSLSRGSGLGGYTF
TRBV7-9	TRBJ1-4	CASTGVVGHTNEKLFF
TRBV2	TRBJ2-3	CASPKRGALYF
TRBV4-1	TRBJ1-4	CASSLRDPEGGLFF
TRBV20-1	TRBJ2-5	CSAPLLSTQYF
TRBV5-1	TRBJ2-7	CASSLTPGGGSYEQYF
TRBV19	TRBJ1-1	CASSMGGATEAFF
TRBV6-2/TRBV6-3	TRBJ2-7	CASSYSGTSPYEQYF
TRBV24-1	TRBJ1-3	CATSIDGIGNTIYF
TRBV6-5	TRBJ1-2	CASSYSADYGYTF
TRBV7-6	TRBJ2-5	CASSWRETQYF
TRBV2	TRBJ2-7	CASREDFSYEQYF
TRBV12-5	TRBJ2-1	CASGLPPGTSTYNEQFF